Listed below are T cell receptor beta chains from one sample, sequenced in a study of blood T cell repertoires in COVID-19. Sequenced by immunoSEQ multiplex PCR; TCRdb stores in-frame clones only, minus some. Here the sample spans a few hundred thousand clones, around 89% being singletons. The specimen was peripheral blood. Source of these receptors: a woman aged 45 to 65 with COVID-19, enrolled during active disease. Both conserved end residues are part of each CDR3. Fields, in order: CDR3 protein, V gene.

CDR3aa: CASSSPSGETQYF
v_gene: TRBV5-1

CDR3aa: CAWITRGGQGTATQYF
v_gene: TRBV30

CDR3aa: CASSQDRGRINFDYGYTF
v_gene: TRBV3-1/TRBV3-2

CDR3aa: CASSSGINTEAFF
v_gene: TRBV7-3

CDR3aa: CASSEMTSGYNEQFF
v_gene: TRBV6-1

CDR3aa: CASSEGDREATSSYNEQFF
v_gene: TRBV19

CDR3aa: CASSIVQGTSGNTIYF
v_gene: TRBV19

CDR3aa: CASSLEASGRASNEQFF
v_gene: TRBV7-6

CDR3aa: CASSLWREVNNEQFF
v_gene: TRBV19

CDR3aa: CASARLARDYNEQFF
v_gene: TRBV12-5

CDR3aa: CASSGTGGRESPLHF
v_gene: TRBV10-2

CDR3aa: CASSSMGGTSGSHCFF
v_gene: TRBV7-9

CDR3aa: CASRGTVYYNEQFF
v_gene: TRBV2

CDR3aa: CASSEWAGATGELFF
v_gene: TRBV2

CDR3aa: CASTKTSGRATASYEQYF
v_gene: TRBV27

CDR3aa: CAWSPGNSYGYTF
v_gene: TRBV30

CDR3aa: CSASPGVRYGYTF
v_gene: TRBV20-1

CDR3aa: CASSQPDRGRIQPQHF
v_gene: TRBV4-1

CDR3aa: CASSVGRGNGYTF
v_gene: TRBV9

CDR3aa: CASQGINGGTQYF
v_gene: TRBV10-1

CDR3aa: CASSQAGQGIPEAFF
v_gene: TRBV11-2

CDR3aa: CASSLEGLGTGAREQYF
v_gene: TRBV11-2

CDR3aa: CASRAGRDSSPLHF
v_gene: TRBV6-5

CDR3aa: CASSPPGKAGTGELFF
v_gene: TRBV3-1/TRBV3-2

CDR3aa: CASAPQGPGTEAFF
v_gene: TRBV4-1

CDR3aa: CASSQRFSGANVLTF
v_gene: TRBV3-1/TRBV3-2

CDR3aa: CASSVAGGGPQPQHF
v_gene: TRBV19

CDR3aa: CASGLAGISYEQYF
v_gene: TRBV5-1

CDR3aa: CASSRLQGGLYEQYF
v_gene: TRBV4-3

CDR3aa: CSVPGLGANVLTF
v_gene: TRBV29-1

CDR3aa: CASSGRSGSSYNEQFF
v_gene: TRBV5-4

CDR3aa: CSASLVFEAFF
v_gene: TRBV20-1

CDR3aa: CASSPGQLGYEQYF
v_gene: TRBV9

CDR3aa: CASIHGTGILGELFF
v_gene: TRBV5-8

CDR3aa: CATSDSRIPGGSPLHF
v_gene: TRBV24-1

CDR3aa: CASSQLHGTGGYGYTF
v_gene: TRBV6-2/TRBV6-3

CDR3aa: CASSSHRVGYGYTF
v_gene: TRBV3-1/TRBV3-2

CDR3aa: CSVEDRLAYFKNEQFF
v_gene: TRBV29-1

CDR3aa: CATRRGEKLFF
v_gene: TRBV12-3/TRBV12-4

CDR3aa: CASRVTGLGTEAFF
v_gene: TRBV2

CDR3aa: CASSPGHGGNQPQHF
v_gene: TRBV5-1

CDR3aa: CASSLPLYNEQFF
v_gene: TRBV6-2/TRBV6-3

CDR3aa: CSVRPLAGDYNEQFF
v_gene: TRBV29-1

CDR3aa: CASSPRTSGNTIYF
v_gene: TRBV7-2

CDR3aa: CASSSRGSGANVLTF
v_gene: TRBV6-5

CDR3aa: CASSFSGGYYYGYTF
v_gene: TRBV27

CDR3aa: CASSSVEETQYF
v_gene: TRBV18

CDR3aa: CASKLGRGTDTQYF
v_gene: TRBV6-6

CDR3aa: CASSESKRVRDYEQYF
v_gene: TRBV10-1

CDR3aa: CAWSVGPGYEQYF
v_gene: TRBV30

CDR3aa: CASSLTGMGNQPQHF
v_gene: TRBV2

CDR3aa: CASSMGRANTEAFF
v_gene: TRBV19

CDR3aa: CSLKGQGALSEAFF
v_gene: TRBV29-1